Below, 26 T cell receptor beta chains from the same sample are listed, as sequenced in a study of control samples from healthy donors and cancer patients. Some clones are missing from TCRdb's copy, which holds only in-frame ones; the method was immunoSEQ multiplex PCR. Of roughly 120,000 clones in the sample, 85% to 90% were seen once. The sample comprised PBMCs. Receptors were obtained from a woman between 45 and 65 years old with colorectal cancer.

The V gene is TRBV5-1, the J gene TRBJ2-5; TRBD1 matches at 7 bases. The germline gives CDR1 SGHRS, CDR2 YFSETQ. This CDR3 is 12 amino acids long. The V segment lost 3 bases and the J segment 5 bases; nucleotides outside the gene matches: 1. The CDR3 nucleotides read TGCGCCAGCAGCTCGGACAGGGAGACCCAGTACTTC. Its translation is CASSSDRETQYF.

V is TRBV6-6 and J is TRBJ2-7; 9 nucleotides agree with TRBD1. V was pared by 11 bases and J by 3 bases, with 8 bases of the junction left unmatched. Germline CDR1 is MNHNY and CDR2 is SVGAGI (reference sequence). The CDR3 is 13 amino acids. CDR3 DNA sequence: TGTGCCTCTATGGACAGGGGCAACTACGAGCAGTACTTC. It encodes CASMDRGNYEQYF.

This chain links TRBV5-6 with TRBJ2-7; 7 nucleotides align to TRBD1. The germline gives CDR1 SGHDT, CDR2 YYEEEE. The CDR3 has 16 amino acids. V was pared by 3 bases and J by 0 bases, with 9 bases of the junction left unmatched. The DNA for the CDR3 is TGTGCCAGCAGCTCCTACAGGGGAATAGGCTCCTACGAGCAGTACTTC. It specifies CASSSYRGIGSYEQYF.

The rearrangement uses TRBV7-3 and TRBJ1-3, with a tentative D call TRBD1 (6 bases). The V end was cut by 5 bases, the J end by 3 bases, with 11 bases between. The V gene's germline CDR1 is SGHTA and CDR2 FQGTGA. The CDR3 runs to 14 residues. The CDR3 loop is CASSPGTLGNTIYF. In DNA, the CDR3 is TGTGCCAGCAGCCCCGGGACACTTGGAAACACCATATATTTT. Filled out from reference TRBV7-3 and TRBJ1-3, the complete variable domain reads GAGVSQTPSNKVTEKGKYVELRCDPISGHTALYWYRQSLGQGPEFLIYFQGTGAADDSGLPNDRFFAVRPEGSVSTLKIQRTERGDSAVYLCASSPGTLGNTIYFGEGSWLTVV.

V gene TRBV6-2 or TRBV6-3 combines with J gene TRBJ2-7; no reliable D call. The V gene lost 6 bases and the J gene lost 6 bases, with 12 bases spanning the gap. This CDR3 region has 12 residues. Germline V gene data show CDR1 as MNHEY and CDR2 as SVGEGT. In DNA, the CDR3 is TGTGCCAGCAGCAACCCCCTTTCCGAGCAGTACTTC. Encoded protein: CASSNPLSEQYF.

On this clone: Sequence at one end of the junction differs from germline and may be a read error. DNA for the CDR3: TGCGCCGGCAGCTGGAAGGGGGGCACTGAAGCTTTCTTT. Residues: CAGSWKGGTEAFF. The chain carries TRBV5-1 and TRBJ1-1, with TRBD1 as a possible D gene (6 bases). CDR3 length: 13 amino acids. Looked up from germline, CDR1 is SGHRS and CDR2 is YFSETQ.

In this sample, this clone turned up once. For the CDR3, the DNA is TGCGCCTCCCAAACCGGACGGGGCGGGCTCGCAGATACGCAGTATTTT. Protein sequence: CASQTGRGGLADTQYF. The V call is TRBV5-1, the J call TRBJ2-3; D tentatively fits TRBD1 or TRBD2 (5 bases each). The length of the CDR3 is 16 residues. Germline CDR1 reads SGHRS; CDR2 reads YFSETQ. Trimming pared 10 bases from V and 4 bases from J, leaving 25 bases between.

The CDR3 reads CASIGRAATEAFF. The CDR3 coding sequence is TGTGCCAGCATTGGAAGGGCGGCTACTGAAGCTTTCTTT. V is TRBV6-5 and J is TRBJ1-1; no definite D call. Germline V CDR1 and CDR2: MNHEY, SVGAGI. V was pared by 7 bases and J by 5 bases, with 14 bases between. This CDR3 is built from 13 residues.

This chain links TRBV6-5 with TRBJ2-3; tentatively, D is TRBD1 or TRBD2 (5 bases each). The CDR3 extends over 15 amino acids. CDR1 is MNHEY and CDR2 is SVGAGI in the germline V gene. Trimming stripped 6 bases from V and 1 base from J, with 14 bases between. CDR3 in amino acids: CASRNWGYGTDTQYF. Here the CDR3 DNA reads TGTGCCAGCAGGAATTGGGGGTACGGCACAGATACGCAGTATTTT.

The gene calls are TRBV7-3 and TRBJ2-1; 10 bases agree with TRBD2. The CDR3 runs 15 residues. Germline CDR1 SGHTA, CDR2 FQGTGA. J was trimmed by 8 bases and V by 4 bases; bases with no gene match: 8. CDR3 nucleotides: TGTGCCAGCAGCTCCAGCGGGAGGGCAGGGGATGAGCAGTTCTTC. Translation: CASSSSGRAGDEQFF.

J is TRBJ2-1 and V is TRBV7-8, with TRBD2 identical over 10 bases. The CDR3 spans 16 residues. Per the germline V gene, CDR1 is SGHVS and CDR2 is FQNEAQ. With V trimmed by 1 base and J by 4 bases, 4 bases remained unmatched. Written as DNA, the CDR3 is TGTGCCAGCAGCTTAGTCGGTAGCGGGAGGTACAATGAGCAGTTCTTC. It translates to CASSLVGSGRYNEQFF. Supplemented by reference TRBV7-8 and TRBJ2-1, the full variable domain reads GAGVSQSPRYKVAKRGQDVALRCDPISGHVSLFWYQQALGQGPEFLTYFQNEAQLDKSGLPSDRFFAERPEGSVSTLKIQRTQQEDSAVYLCASSLVGSGRYNEQFFGPGTRLTVL.

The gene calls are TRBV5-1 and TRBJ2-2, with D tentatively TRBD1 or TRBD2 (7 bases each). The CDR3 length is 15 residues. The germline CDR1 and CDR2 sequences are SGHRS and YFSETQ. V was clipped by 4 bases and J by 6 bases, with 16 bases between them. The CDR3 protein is CASSRNRGGSGELFF. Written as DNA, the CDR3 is TGCGCCAGCAGCCGGAACAGGGGAGGGTCCGGGGAGCTGTTTTTT.

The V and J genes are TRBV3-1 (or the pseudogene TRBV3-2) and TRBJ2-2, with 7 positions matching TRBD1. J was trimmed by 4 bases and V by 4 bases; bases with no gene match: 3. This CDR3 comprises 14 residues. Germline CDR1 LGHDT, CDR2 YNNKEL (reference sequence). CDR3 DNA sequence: TGTGCCAGCAGCCTGCGACAGGGCACCGGGGAGCTGTTTTTT. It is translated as CASSLRQGTGELFF.

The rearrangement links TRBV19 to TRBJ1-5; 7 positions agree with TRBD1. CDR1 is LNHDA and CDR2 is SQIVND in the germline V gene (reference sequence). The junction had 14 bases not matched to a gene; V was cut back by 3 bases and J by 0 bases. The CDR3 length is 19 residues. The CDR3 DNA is TGTGCCAGTAGTATCGTTTTCGGGACAGAGAGAAATAGCAATCAGCCCCAGCATTTT. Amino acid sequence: CASSIVFGTERNSNQPQHF.

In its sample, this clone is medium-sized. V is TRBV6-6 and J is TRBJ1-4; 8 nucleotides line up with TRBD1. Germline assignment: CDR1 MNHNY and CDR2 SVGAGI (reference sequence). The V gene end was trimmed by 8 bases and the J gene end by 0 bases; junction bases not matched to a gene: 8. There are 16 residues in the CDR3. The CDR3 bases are TGTGCCAGCTCAGACAGGGGCCATGCAACTAATGAAAAACTGTTTTTT. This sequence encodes CASSDRGHATNEKLFF.

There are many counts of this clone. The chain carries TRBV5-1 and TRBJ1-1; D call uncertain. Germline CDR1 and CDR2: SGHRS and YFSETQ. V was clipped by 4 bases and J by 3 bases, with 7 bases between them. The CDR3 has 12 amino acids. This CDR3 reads CASSLMDTEAFF. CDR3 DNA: TGCGCCAGCAGCCTAATGGACACTGAAGCTTTCTTT. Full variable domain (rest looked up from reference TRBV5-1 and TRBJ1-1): KAGVTQTPRYLIKTRGQQVTLSCSPISGHRSVSWYQQTPGQGLQFLFEYFSETQRNKGNFPGRFSGRQFSNSRSEMNVSTLELGDSALYLCASSLMDTEAFFGQGTRLTVV.

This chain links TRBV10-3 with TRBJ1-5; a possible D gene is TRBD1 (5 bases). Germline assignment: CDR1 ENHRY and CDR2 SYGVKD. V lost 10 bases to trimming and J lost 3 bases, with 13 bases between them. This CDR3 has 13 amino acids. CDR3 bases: TGTGCCACCGCCGGACAACTCAATCAGCCCCAGCATTTT. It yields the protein CATAGQLNQPQHF.

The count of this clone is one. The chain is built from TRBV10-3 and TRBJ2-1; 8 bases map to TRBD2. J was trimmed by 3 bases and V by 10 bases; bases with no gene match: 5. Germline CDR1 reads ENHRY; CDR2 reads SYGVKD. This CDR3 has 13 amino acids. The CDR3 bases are TGTGCCACGAGCGGGAGTGGCTACAATGAGCAGTTCTTC. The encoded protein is CATSGSGYNEQFF.

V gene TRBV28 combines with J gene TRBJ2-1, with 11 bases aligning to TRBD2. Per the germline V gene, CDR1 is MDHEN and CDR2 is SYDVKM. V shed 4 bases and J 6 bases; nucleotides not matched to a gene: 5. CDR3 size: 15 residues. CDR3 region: CASSWTSGLVNEQFF. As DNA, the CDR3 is TGTGCCAGCAGTTGGACTAGCGGGCTTGTCAATGAGCAGTTCTTC.

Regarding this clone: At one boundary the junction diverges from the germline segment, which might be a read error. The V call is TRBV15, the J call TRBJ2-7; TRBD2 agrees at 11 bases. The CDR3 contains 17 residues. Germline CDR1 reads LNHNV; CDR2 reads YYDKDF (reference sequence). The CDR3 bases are TGTGCCACCAGCAGCTTCATCCTAGCGGGGGGCCCCTACGAACAGTACTTC. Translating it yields CATSSFILAGGPYEQYF.

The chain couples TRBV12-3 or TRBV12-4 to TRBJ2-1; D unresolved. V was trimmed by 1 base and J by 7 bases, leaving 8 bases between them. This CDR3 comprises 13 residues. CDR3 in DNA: TGTGCCAGCAGTTTAGTTGGTGGGAATGAGCAGTTCTTC. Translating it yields CASSLVGGNEQFF.

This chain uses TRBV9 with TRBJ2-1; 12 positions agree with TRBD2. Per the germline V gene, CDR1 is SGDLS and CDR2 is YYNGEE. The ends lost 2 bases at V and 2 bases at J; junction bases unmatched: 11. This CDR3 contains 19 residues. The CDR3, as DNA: TGTGCCAGCAGCGTCCGACTAGCGGGAGATTTGAGTACCTACAATGAGCAGTTCTTC. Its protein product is CASSVRLAGDLSTYNEQFF.

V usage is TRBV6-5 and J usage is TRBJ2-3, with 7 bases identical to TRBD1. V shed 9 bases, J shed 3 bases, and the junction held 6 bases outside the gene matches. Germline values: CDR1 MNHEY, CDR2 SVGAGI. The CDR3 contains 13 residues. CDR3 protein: CASSRTGTDTQYF. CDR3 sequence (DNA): TGTGCCAGTTCCAGGACAGGAACAGATACGCAGTATTTT.

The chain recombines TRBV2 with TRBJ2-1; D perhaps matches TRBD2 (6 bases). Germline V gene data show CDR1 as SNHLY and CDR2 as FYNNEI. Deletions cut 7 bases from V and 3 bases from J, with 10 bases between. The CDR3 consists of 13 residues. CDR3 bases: TGTGCCAGCATGGAGGGAAACTACAATGAGCAGTTCTTC. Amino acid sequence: CASMEGNYNEQFF. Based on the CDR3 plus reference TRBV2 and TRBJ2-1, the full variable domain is EPEVTQTPSHQVTQMGQEVILRCVPISNHLYFYWYRQILGQKVEFLVSFYNNEISEKSEIFDDQFSVERPDGSNFTLKIRSTKLEDSAMYFCASMEGNYNEQFFGPGTRLTVL.

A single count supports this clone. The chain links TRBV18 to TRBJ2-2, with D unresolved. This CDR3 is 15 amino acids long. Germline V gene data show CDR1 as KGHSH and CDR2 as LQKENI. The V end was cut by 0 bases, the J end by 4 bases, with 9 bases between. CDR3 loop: CASSPPAESTGELFF. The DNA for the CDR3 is TGTGCCAGCTCACCACCGGCAGAGTCCACCGGGGAGCTGTTTTTT. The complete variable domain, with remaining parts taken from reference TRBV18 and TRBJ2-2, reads NAGVMQNPRHLVRRRGQEARLRCSPMKGHSHVYWYRQLPEEGLKFMVYLQKENIIDESGMPKERFSAEFPKEGPSILRIQQVVRGDSAAYFCASSPPAESTGELFFGEGSRLTVL.

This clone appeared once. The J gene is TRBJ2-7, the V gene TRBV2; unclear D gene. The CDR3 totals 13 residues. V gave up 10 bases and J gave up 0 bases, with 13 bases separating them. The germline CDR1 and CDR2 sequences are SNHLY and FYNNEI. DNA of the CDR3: TGTGCCACCGGAGACTTGAGCTCCTACGAGCAGTACTTC. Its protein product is CATGDLSSYEQYF.